This TCR beta chain was profiled in a study of T-cell memory formation after mild COVID-19. Study-wide results and limits: Contracting CD4+ clones were located mainly in CM and EM, and CD8+ clones in EMRA.

The V gene's germline CDR1 is SNHLY and CDR2 FYNNEI. The germline V and J ends were trimmed by 2 bases and 4 bases, with 8 bases remaining between them. There are 13 residues in the CDR3. TCRdb re-derived calls from the 5' RACE reads in MiXCR, one entry per CDR3 protein. This table has more than 150,000 distinct CDR3 sequences, around 18% appearing once. This clonotype was observed many times. Its antigen is currently unknown. The chain is built from TRBV2 and TRBJ2-5; no reliable D call. What was sequenced was PBMCs or a T cell subset sorted from them (not recorded which). The clonotype originates from a man aged 18-30 years who had mild COVID-19 (a few samples of this study predate the infection). Cell type and time point are not known. CDR3 sequence reads: CASSESQRETQYF. The CDR3 region has the DNA TGTGCCAGCAGTGAAAGTCAGCGAGAGACCCAGTACTTC.